The TCR beta chain described here comes from a study of shared clonotypes between healthy human individuals. The overall study: A couple of women and a few men aged 18 to 49 served as donors. There were three CD4 naive, three CD4 memory, two CD8 naive and one CD8 memory plates per donor. Whole-study findings and limits: With several donors compared, roughly 5% of naive CD4 clonotypes were shared. The genetic and exposure-history diversity represented was limited by few donors.

Notes on this clone: Its cognate antigen is unknown.

Per germline, CDR1 MDHEN and CDR2 SYDVKM. The CDR3 spans 14 residues. With 5 bases removed from V and 4 bases from J, the gap between germline ends came to 14 bases. It was CD45RO-negative cells, positively selected for CCR7, that made up naive CD8 cells, with terminally differentiated effector memory CD45RA+ cells excluded. Sequenced by immunoSEQ multiplex PCR; TCRdb stores in-frame clones only, minus some. The sample yields roughly 810,000 clones, just over 95% seen once. The clonotype originates from a man aged 30 to 39 in good health. The chain uses TRBV28 and TRBJ1-2, with D maybe TRBD1 (5 bases). Material for sequencing was naive CD8+ T cells sorted from blood. The CDR3 sequence: CASSPRGNTYGYTF. CDR3 DNA sequence: TGTGCCAGCAGTCCGAGGGGCAACACCTATGGCTACACCTTC.